A single sample is the source of the 4 T cell receptor beta chains below, sequenced in a study of T cell clusters in autoimmune cytopenias. TRB was amplified from 250 ng of peripheral blood genomic DNA per sample. One tube held mixed TRB-A and TRB-B primer pools for touch-down PCR. TCRdb derives one entry per CDR3 protein from the multiplex PCR reads, leaving out DNA. In total, the table holds several thousand distinct CDR3 sequences. Sequenced sample: peripheral blood. The receptor set was obtained from a human donor with an autoimmune cytopenia or autoimmune hepatitis (not recorded which).

This rearrangement joins TRBV10-3 to TRBJ1-2. The germline CDR1 and CDR2 sequences are ENHRY and SYGVKD. This CDR3 region has 13 residues. The CDR3 sequence: CAIRGTGGNGYTF.

This clonotype counts as medium-sized by frequency. V is TRBV29-1 and J is TRBJ2-5; with no DNA, the TCRdb D assignment of TRBD2 cannot be verified. The V gene's germline CDR1 is SQVTM and CDR2 ANQGSEA. The CDR3 has 16 residues. CDR3 sequence reads: CSSRLAGGGSQETQYF.

This clonotype shows up as medium-sized by frequency. The CDR3 region is CASKRRGGYNEQFF. The V and J genes are TRBV6-5 and TRBJ2-1; lacking DNA, the TRBD2 call made by TCRdb goes unchecked. The CDR3 runs 14 residues. CDR1 MNHEY and CDR2 SVGAGI come from the germline V gene.

CDR3 in amino acids: CASLMSRFSEQYF. V usage is TRBV6-1 and J usage is TRBJ2-7; the TCRdb call, TRBD1, lacks DNA for checking. This CDR3 is 13 amino acids long. CDR1 is MNHNS, CDR2 SASEGT, per germline.